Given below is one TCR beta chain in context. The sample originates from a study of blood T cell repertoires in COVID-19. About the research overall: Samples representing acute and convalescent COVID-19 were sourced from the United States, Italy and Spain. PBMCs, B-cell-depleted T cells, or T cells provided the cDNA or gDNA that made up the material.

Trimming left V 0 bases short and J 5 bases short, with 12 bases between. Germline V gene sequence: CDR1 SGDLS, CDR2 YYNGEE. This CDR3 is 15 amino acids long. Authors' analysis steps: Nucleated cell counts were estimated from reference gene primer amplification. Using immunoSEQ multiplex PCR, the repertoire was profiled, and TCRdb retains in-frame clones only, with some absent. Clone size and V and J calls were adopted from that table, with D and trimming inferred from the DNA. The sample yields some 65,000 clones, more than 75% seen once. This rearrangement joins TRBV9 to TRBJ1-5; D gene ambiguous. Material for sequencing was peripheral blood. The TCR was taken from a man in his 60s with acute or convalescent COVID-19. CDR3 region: CASSVAGEAHQPQHF. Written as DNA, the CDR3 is TGTGCCAGCAGCGTAGCTGGAGAGGCACATCAGCCCCAGCATTTT.